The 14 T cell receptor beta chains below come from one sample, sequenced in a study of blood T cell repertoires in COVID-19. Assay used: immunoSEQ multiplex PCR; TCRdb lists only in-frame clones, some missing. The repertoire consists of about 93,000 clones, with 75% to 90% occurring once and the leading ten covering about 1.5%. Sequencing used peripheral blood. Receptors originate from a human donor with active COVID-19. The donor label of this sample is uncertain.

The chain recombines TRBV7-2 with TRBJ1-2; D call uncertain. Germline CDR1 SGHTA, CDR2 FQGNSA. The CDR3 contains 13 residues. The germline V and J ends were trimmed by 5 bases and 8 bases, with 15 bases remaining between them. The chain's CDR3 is CASSAREAGGYTF. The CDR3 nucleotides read TGTGCCAGCAGCGCGCGGGAGGCCGGGGGCTACACCTTC.

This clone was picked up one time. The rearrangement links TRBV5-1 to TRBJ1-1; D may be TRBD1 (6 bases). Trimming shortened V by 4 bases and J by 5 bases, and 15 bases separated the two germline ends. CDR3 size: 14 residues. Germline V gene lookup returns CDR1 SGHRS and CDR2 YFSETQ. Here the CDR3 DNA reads TGCGCCAGCAGCAGATACAGGGTTAGAACTGAAGCTTTCTTT. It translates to CASSRYRVRTEAFF.

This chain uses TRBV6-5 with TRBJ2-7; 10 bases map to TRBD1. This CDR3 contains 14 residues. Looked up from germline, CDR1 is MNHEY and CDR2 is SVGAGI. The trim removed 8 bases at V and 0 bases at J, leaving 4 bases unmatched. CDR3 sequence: CASADRGSSYEQYF. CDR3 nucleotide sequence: TGTGCCAGCGCGGACAGGGGGTCCTCCTACGAGCAGTACTTC.

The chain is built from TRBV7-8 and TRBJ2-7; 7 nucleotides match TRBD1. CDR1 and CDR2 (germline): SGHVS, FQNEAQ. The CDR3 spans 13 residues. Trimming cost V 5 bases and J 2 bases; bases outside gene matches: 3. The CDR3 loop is CASSMGQTYEQYF. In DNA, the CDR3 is TGTGCCAGCAGCATGGGACAGACCTACGAGCAGTACTTC.

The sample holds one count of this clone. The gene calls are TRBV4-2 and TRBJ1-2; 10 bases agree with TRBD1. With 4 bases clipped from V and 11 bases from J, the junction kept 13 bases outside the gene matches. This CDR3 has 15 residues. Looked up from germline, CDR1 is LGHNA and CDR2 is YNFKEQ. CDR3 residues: CASSRDRGLRGGYTF. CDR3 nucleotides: TGTGCCAGCAGCCGCGACAGGGGGCTGAGGGGAGGGTACACCTTC.

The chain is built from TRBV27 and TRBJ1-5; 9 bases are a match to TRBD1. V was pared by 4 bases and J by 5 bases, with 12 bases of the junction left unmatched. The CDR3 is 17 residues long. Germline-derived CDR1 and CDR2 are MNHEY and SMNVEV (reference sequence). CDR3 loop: CASSSSNPGQGDQPQHF. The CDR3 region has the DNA TGTGCCAGCAGTTCCTCGAATCCGGGACAGGGTGATCAGCCCCAGCATTTT.

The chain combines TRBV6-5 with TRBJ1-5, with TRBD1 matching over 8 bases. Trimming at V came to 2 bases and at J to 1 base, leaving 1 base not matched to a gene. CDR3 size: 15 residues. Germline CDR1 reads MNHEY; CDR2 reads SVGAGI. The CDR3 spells CASSYRTGSNQPQHF. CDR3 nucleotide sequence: TGTGCCAGCAGTTACCGGACAGGGAGCAATCAGCCCCAGCATTTT.

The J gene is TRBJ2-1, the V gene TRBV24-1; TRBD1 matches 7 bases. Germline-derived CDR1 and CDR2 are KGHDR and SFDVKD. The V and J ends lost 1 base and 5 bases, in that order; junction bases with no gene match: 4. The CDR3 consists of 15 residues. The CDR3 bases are TGTGCCACCAGTGATTTCAAGACAGGGAACAATGAGCAGTTCTTC. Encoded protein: CATSDFKTGNNEQFF.

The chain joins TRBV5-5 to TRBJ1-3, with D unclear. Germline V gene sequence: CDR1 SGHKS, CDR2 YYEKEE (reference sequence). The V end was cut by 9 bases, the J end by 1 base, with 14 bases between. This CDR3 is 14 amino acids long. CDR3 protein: CATTNGGSGNTIYF. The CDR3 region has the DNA TGTGCCACCACCAACGGAGGGTCTGGAAACACCATATATTTT.

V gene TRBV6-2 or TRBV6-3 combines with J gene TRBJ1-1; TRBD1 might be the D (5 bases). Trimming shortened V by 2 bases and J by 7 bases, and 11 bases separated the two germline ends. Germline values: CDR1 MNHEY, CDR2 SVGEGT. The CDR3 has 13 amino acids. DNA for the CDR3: TGTGCCAGCAGTTACCAGACCGGGGGTGAAGCTTTCTTT. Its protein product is CASSYQTGGEAFF.

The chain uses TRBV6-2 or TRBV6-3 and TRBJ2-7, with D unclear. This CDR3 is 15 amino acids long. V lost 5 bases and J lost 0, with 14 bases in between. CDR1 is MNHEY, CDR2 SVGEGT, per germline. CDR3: CASSTQTHSSYEQYF. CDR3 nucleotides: TGTGCCAGCAGTACCCAGACACATAGCTCCTACGAGCAGTACTTC.

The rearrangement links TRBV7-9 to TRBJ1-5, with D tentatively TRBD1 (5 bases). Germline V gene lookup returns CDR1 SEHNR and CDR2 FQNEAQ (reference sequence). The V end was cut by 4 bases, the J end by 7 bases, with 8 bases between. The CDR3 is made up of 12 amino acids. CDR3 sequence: CASSSGDQPQHF. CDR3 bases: TGTGCCAGCAGCTCGGGGGACCAGCCCCAGCATTTT.

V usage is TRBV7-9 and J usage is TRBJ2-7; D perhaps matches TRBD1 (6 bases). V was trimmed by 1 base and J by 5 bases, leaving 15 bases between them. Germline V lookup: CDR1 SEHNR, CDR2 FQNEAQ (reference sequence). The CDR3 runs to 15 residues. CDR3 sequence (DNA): TGTGCCAGCAGCTTAGTGGTTTTGGGGGCCAACGAGCAGTACTTC. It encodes CASSLVVLGANEQYF.

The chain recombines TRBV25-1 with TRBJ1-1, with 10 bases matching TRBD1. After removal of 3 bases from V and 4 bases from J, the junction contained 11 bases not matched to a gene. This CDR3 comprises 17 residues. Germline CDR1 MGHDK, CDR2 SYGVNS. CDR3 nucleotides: TGTGCCAGCAGTGACCGAACCGGGACAGGGGTGGGCACTGAAGCTTTCTTT. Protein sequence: CASSDRTGTGVGTEAFF.